One sample yielded the 5 T cell receptor beta chains listed below, sequenced in a study of CD8 T cells in Susac syndrome. When the RNA was reverse transcribed, random hexamers were used with an input of roughly 0.45 to 1 ug. Each CDR3 protein is one row after TCRdb ran MiXCR on the immunoSEQ multiplex PCR reads. The sample lists more than 40,000 distinct CDR3 sequences, approximately 93% seen once, with about 0.54% in the top ten. Input material: CD8+ T cells from PBMCs. These receptors originate from a human donor in good health.

The chain joins TRBV7-9 to TRBJ2-5; TRBD2 matches 7 bases. The CDR3 is made up of 19 amino acids. Germline V gene data show CDR1 as SEHNR and CDR2 as FQNEAQ (reference sequence). The V and J ends lost 1 base and 4 bases, in that order; junction bases with no gene match: 18. As DNA, the CDR3 is TGTGCCAGCAGCTTAGTCTCTGGACGGGGGAAAGCGGGACGAGAGACCCAGTACTTC. It translates to CASSLVSGRGKAGRETQYF.

This sequence joins TRBV5-1 and TRBJ2-1, with a possible D match to TRBD1 (6 bases). V was clipped by 5 bases and J by 2 bases, with 11 bases between them. CDR1 SGHRS and CDR2 YFSETQ come from the germline V gene. The CDR3 consists of 14 residues. The chain's CDR3 is CASRFTGTYNEQFF. The CDR3 DNA reads TGCGCCAGCAGGTTCACAGGGACCTACAATGAGCAGTTCTTC.

In DNA, the CDR3 is TGTGCCAGCAGCAAAGGGACTAGCGGGAGGGCCAACCAAGAGACCCAGTACTTC. Translating gives CASSKGTSGRANQETQYF. This chain links TRBV5-8 with TRBJ2-5; 16 bases fit TRBD2. V shed 4 bases and J 0 bases; nucleotides not matched to a gene: 6. Germline V CDR1 and CDR2: SGHTS, YDEGEE. The CDR3 runs 18 residues.

V gene TRBV13 combines with J gene TRBJ2-1, with 8 bases identical to TRBD2. Trimming removed 5 bases from V and 5 bases from J; junction bases left unmatched: 11. CDR3 length: 16 amino acids. Germline CDR1 is PRHDT and CDR2 is FYEKMQ (reference sequence). The CDR3 loop is CASSPRTSQPDNEQFF. CDR3 coding DNA: TGTGCCAGCAGCCCCAGGACTAGCCAACCCGACAATGAGCAGTTCTTC.

This rearrangement joins TRBV29-1 to TRBJ2-1; D may be TRBD2 (7 bases). The CDR3 extends over 11 amino acids. Germline-derived CDR1 and CDR2 are SQVTM and ANQGSEA. V lost 4 bases and J 11 bases, leaving 12 bases between the germline ends. Here the CDR3 DNA reads TGCAGCGTTGTATCCGGGGGGCAGCAGTTCTTC. It translates to CSVVSGGQQFF.